The next 29 T cell receptor beta chains were all read from a single sample in a study of molecular identifiers for immune sequencing clone quantification. TCRdb analysed the PCR reads with MiXCR anew, one entry per CDR3 protein. The table includes approximately 670,000 distinct CDR3 sequences, 15% to 20% detected once. Sample: naive CD8+ T cells from blood, with Jurkat cell RNA spiked in. Subset noted: FACS-sorted CD8+CD4-CCR7+CD45RA+ naive T cells. Receptor source: a human donor in good health. Some libraries in this study had Jurkat cell RNA spiked in.

The V gene is TRBV3-1, the J gene TRBJ2-3, with D unclear. Germline CDR1 and CDR2: LGHDT and YNNKEL (reference sequence). V was shortened by 1 base and J by 8 bases, with 19 bases between the two germline ends. This CDR3 is 16 amino acids long. The CDR3 nucleotides read TGTGCCAGCAGCCAAGTTACGACTGGATTTGGCGGTACGCAGTATTTT. Amino acid sequence: CASSQVTTGFGGTQYF.

Ten or more counts support this clonotype. CDR3 in DNA: TGTGCCAGCAGCTCGGGGGGGGCGAACTCCTACGAGCAGTACTTC. It codes for CASSSGGANSYEQYF. The V and J genes are TRBV13 and TRBJ2-7, with 8 bases lining up with TRBD2. Looked up from germline, CDR1 is PRHDT and CDR2 is FYEKMQ (reference sequence). The CDR3 consists of 15 residues. Trimming cost V 4 bases and J 0 bases; bases outside gene matches: 5.

This clonotype showed up many times. V is TRBV12-3 or TRBV12-4 and J is TRBJ2-3, with 11 bases aligning to TRBD1. This CDR3 is 15 amino acids long. Trimming took 5 bases from V and 8 from J; bases not matched to a gene: 9. The CDR3 loop reads CASSVTGTGGFTQYF. CDR3 DNA: TGTGCCAGCAGTGTAACCGGGACAGGGGGATTTACGCAGTATTTT.

As to this clonotype: This clone may be a read error of a much larger clone one base away. V is TRBV4-3 and J is TRBJ2-5; D not certain. Germline assignment: CDR1 LGHNA and CDR2 YSLEER. The ends were cut back, 3 bases at V and 11 bases at J, with 25 bases in the middle. This CDR3 is built from 16 residues. This chain's CDR3 is CASSQTEADYYNEQYF. The CDR3 nucleotides read TGCGCCAGCAGCCAGACCGAGGCAGATTACTACAATGAGCAGTACTTC.

In its sample, this clonotype was seen many times. V usage is TRBV19 and J usage is TRBJ1-1; D not certain. V lost 5 bases to trimming and J lost 4 bases, with 17 bases between them. The germline gives CDR1 LNHDA, CDR2 SQIVND (reference sequence). The CDR3 is 15 residues long. The CDR3 region is CASSVRSGLSTEAFF. The CDR3 DNA follows: TGTGCCAGTAGTGTGAGGAGTGGGCTGAGCACTGAAGCTTTCTTT.

On this clonotype itself: A much larger clone differs from this one at a single base, so this may be a read error. The rearrangement links TRBV6-5 to TRBJ2-7; 9 nucleotides line up with TRBD1. Germline V gene data show CDR1 as MNHEY and CDR2 as SVGAGI. The CDR3 contains 15 residues. The chain's CDR3 is CAGSLTSGTGFEQYF. CDR3 sequence (DNA): TGTGCCGGCAGCTTAACCTCCGGGACAGGGTTCGAGCAGTACTTC.

Concerning this clonotype: A single base separates this from a much larger clone, so it may be a read error. The V and J genes are TRBV28 and TRBJ1-5, with TRBD1 matching 10 bases. The CDR3 runs 14 residues. Germline V lookup: CDR1 MDHEN, CDR2 SYDVKM. V lost 6 bases to trimming and J lost 6 bases; unmatched junction nucleotides: 5. The CDR3 region is CASRTTGGSQPQHF. CDR3 sequence (DNA): TGTGCCAGCAGGACGACAGGGGGCTCTCAGCCCCAGCATTTT.

Details on this clonotype: With a much larger clone just one base away, this may be a read error. The chain carries TRBV7-2 and TRBJ2-1; a weak D match, TRBD2 (6 bases). Germline CDR1 is SGHTA and CDR2 is FQGNSA. The CDR3 totals 17 residues. The CDR3 spells CARSLLVGGAVYNEQFF. CDR3 DNA sequence: TGTGCCCGCAGCTTATTGGTCGGGGGAGCGGTCTACAATGAGCAGTTCTTC.

The V and J genes are TRBV19 and TRBJ2-2; D is perhaps TRBD1 (6 bases). The germline CDR1 and CDR2 sequences are LNHDA and SQIVND (reference sequence). Trimming removed 5 bases from V and 6 bases from J, with 13 bases in between. This CDR3 region has 14 residues. CDR3 bases: TGTGCCAGTAGTGCCCATACAGGGCCCGGGGAGCTGTTTTTT. This sequence encodes CASSAHTGPGELFF.

Concerning this clonotype itself: This may come from a read error, since a much larger clone is one base off. The chain uses TRBV7-8 and TRBJ1-1; D may be TRBD1 (6 bases). Per germline, CDR1 SGHVS and CDR2 FQNEAQ. This CDR3 comprises 14 residues. The chain's CDR3 is CASSLVNRESEASF. The CDR3 region has the DNA TGTGCCAGCAGCTTAGTAAACAGGGAATCTGAAGCTTCCTTT.

There are many counts of this clonotype. The gene calls are TRBV19 and TRBJ1-1, with unresolved D. Between the trimmed V and J ends, which lost 4 bases and 5 bases, there was a span of 14 bases. The CDR3 contains 14 residues. The germline V gene encodes CDR1 LNHDA and CDR2 SQIVND (reference sequence). The CDR3 coding sequence is TGTGCCAGTAGTACATCGACGGGAGGGACTGAAGCTTTCTTT. Translated, it gives CASSTSTGGTEAFF.

The table lists this clonotype with many counts. The gene calls are TRBV6-6 and TRBJ2-7; TRBD2 agrees at 12 bases. Germline CDR1 MNHNY, CDR2 SVGAGI (reference sequence). With 6 bases clipped from V and 2 bases from J, the junction kept 5 bases outside the gene matches. The CDR3 is 15 residues long. CDR3 region: CASRATSGGTYEQYF. DNA of the CDR3: TGTGCCAGCAGGGCGACTAGCGGGGGTACCTACGAGCAGTACTTC.

Notes on this clonotype: A read error may be the cause here, since a much bigger clone is one base away. V gene TRBV5-8 combines with J gene TRBJ2-7; a weak D match, TRBD1 (6 bases). Trimming cost V 4 bases and J 2 bases, with 19 bases left between them. In germline, CDR1 is SGHTS, CDR2 YDEGEE. The CDR3 has 16 residues. The CDR3 spells CASSLGAGIVTYEQYF. CDR3 coding DNA: TGTGCCAGCAGCCTGGGGGCAGGTATCGTCACCTACGAGCAGTACTTC.

At least ten counts were recorded for this clonotype. V gene TRBV28 combines with J gene TRBJ1-5, with 10 bases identical to TRBD1. The CDR3 spans 15 residues. Germline values: CDR1 MDHEN, CDR2 SYDVKM. V gave up 4 bases and J gave up 4 bases; unmatched junction bases: 4. CDR3 in DNA: TGTGCCAGCAGTTCGACAGGGGGCTTTAATCAGCCCCAGCATTTT. Translated, it gives CASSSTGGFNQPQHF.

As regards this clonotype: This sequence may be a read error, since a much larger clone differs from it by one base. The chain has TRBV6-1 and TRBJ2-7, with 10 bases aligning to TRBD1. The CDR3 consists of 13 residues. The germline CDR1 and CDR2 sequences are MNHNS and SASEGT. Trimming took 11 bases from V and 5 from J; bases not matched to a gene: 9. The CDR3 DNA reads TGTGCCTACACCGGGACAGGGGACGACGAGCAGTACTTC. As protein: CAYTGTGDDEQYF.

A remark on this clonotype: A much larger clone lies one base from this, so it may be a read error. No conserved phenylalanine or tryptophan is present at the end of the CDR3, so a read error is the likely explanation. In DNA, the CDR3 is TGTGCCAGTCAGGGGTGGCAGCTGAACACCGGGGAGCTGTTTTCT. It is translated as CASQGWQLNTGELFS. V gene TRBV19 combines with J gene TRBJ2-2; D is possibly TRBD1 (6 bases). Germline loops: CDR1 LNHDA, CDR2 SQIVND (reference sequence). V shed 8 bases and J shed 1 base, with 14 bases lying between them. The CDR3 extends over 15 amino acids.

About this clonotype: This may arise from a read error, as a much more abundant clone is one base away. No conserved phenylalanine or tryptophan ends this CDR3, so it is likely a read error. The chain carries TRBV13 and TRBJ2-5; D remains ambiguous. The germline V gene has CDR1 PRHDT and CDR2 FYEKMQ (reference sequence). V dropped 2 bases and J dropped 4 bases, with 11 bases sitting between them. This CDR3 comprises 14 residues. The CDR3 protein is CASSLMLGRETQYL. The CDR3 DNA reads TGTGCCAGCAGCTTAATGTTAGGGCGAGAGACCCAGTACCTC.

This clonotype has a handful of counts. The chain links TRBV29-1 to TRBJ1-2; D is unclear. Germline CDR1 is SQVTM and CDR2 is ANQGSEA. V was clipped by 7 bases and J by 8 bases, with 14 bases between them. The CDR3 sequence is 11 residues long. The CDR3, as DNA: TGCAGCGCTAGGACGGGAGGGGGCTACACCTTC. Translating gives CSARTGGGYTF.

This clonotype was seen ten or more times. The chain couples TRBV7-2 to TRBJ2-7; D is uncertain. The CDR3 extends over 14 amino acids. V lost 0 bases to trimming and J lost 2 bases, with 8 bases between them. Germline V gene data show CDR1 as SGHTA and CDR2 as FQGNSA. CDR3 in DNA: TGTGCCAGCAGCTTAGCGCTGGCGACCTACGAGCAGTACTTC. This gives the protein CASSLALATYEQYF.

V is TRBV12-3 or TRBV12-4 and J is TRBJ1-5; 7 positions match TRBD1. The junction had 5 bases not matched to a gene; V was cut back by 6 bases and J by 6 bases. The CDR3 length is 13 residues. The CDR3 coding sequence is TGTGCCAGCAGCAACAGGGGAAGTCAGCCCCAGCATTTT. This encodes CASSNRGSQPQHF.

This clonotype came up a few times. The J gene is TRBJ2-1, the V gene TRBV30, with D perhaps given as TRBD1 or TRBD2 (5 bases each). This CDR3 spans 12 amino acids. V was clipped by 2 bases and J by 8 bases, with 10 bases between them. Germline CDR1 and CDR2: GTSNPN and SVGIG (reference sequence). In nucleotides, the CDR3 is TGTGCCTGGAGTACTGTGGGGGATGAGCAGTTCTTC. Protein product: CAWSTVGDEQFF.

In its sample, this clonotype was seen many times. This rearrangement joins TRBV7-2 to TRBJ2-7; 8 nucleotides agree with TRBD2. This CDR3 comprises 14 residues. J was trimmed by 5 bases and V by 5 bases; bases with no gene match: 8. CDR1 is SGHTA, CDR2 FQGNSA, per germline. The CDR3 DNA reads TGTGCCAGCAGCCTCAGCGGGGGCCCGAACGAGCAGTACTTC. Its translation is CASSLSGGPNEQYF.

This clonotype was counted many times. The J gene is TRBJ1-1, the V gene TRBV6-5; tentatively, D is TRBD1 (5 bases). Germline lookup yields CDR1 MNHEY and CDR2 SVGAGI. Trimming left V 5 bases short and J 1 base short, with 11 bases between. The CDR3 is made up of 14 amino acids. The CDR3 reads CASSIAGGNTEAFF. The CDR3 nucleotides read TGTGCCAGCAGTATTGCCGGGGGGAACACTGAAGCTTTCTTT.

The V gene is TRBV6-6, the J gene TRBJ2-5, with TRBD2 matching 15 bases. This CDR3 is 19 amino acids long. V lost 6 bases to trimming and J lost 7 bases; unmatched junction nucleotides: 18. The germline CDR1 and CDR2 sequences are MNHNY and SVGAGI (reference sequence). The CDR3 here is CASSPLRTSGRALGGTQYF. CDR3 sequence (DNA): TGTGCCAGCAGCCCCCTCCGGACTAGCGGGAGGGCCTTAGGGGGGACCCAGTACTTC.

The chain joins TRBV13 to TRBJ2-7; 9 nucleotides line up with TRBD2. Germline-derived CDR1 and CDR2 are PRHDT and FYEKMQ (reference sequence). J lost 6 bases, V lost 0 bases, and 6 bases had no gene match. The CDR3 is 15 amino acids. The CDR3 DNA sequence: TGTGCCAGCAGCTTAGGGGCGGGAGGGCCTCCCGAGCAGTACTTC. It is translated as CASSLGAGGPPEQYF. The variable domain in full, completed from reference TRBV13 and TRBJ2-7, reads AAGVIQSPRHLIKEKRETATLKCYPIPRHDTVYWYQQGPGQDPQFLISFYEKMQSDKGSIPDRFSAQQFSDYHSELNMSSLELGDSALYFCASSLGAGGPPEQYFGPGTRLTVT.

This clonotype was detected many times. The chain links TRBV12-3 or TRBV12-4 to TRBJ2-4; tentative D call: TRBD2 (6 bases). The V end was cut by 5 bases, the J end by 8 bases, with 19 bases between. This CDR3 has 15 residues. CDR3 coding DNA: TGTGCCAGCAGTAATGCCGGACTACCCGGGGACATTCAGTACTTC. As protein: CASSNAGLPGDIQYF.

This clonotype was observed many times. The genes are TRBV15 and TRBJ1-3, with 8 bases that match TRBD1. V lost 9 bases to trimming and J lost 3 bases; unmatched junction nucleotides: 4. Germline CDR1 reads LNHNV; CDR2 reads YYDKDF (reference sequence). The CDR3 runs 13 residues. CDR3 DNA: TGTGCCACGGATACAGGGGGTGGAAACACCATATATTTT. Its protein product is CATDTGGGNTIYF. Filled out from reference TRBV15 and TRBJ1-3, the complete variable domain reads DAMVIQNPRYQVTQFGKPVTLSCSQTLNHNVMYWYQQKSSQAPKLLFHYYDKDFNNEADTPDNFQSRRPNTSFCFLDIRSPGLGDTAMYLCATDTGGGNTIYFGEGSWLTVV.

This clonotype was counted between two and nine times. V is TRBV18 and J is TRBJ1-6, with D possibly matching TRBD1 (5 bases). The germline gives CDR1 KGHSH, CDR2 LQKENI. The CDR3 totals 17 residues. V lost 2 bases and J lost 2, with 13 bases in between. CDR3 sequence: CASSPATRDAYNSPLHF. The CDR3, as DNA: TGTGCCAGCTCACCAGCTACCCGGGACGCCTATAATTCACCCCTCCACTTT.

This clonotype appeared many times. The CDR3 protein is CASSLTPTYEQYF. The CDR3, as DNA: TGTGCCAGCAGTTTAACACCCACCTACGAGCAGTACTTC. The chain combines TRBV27 with TRBJ2-7; D gene ambiguous. The germline V and J ends were trimmed by 2 bases and 2 bases, with 7 bases remaining between them. CDR3 length equals 13 residues. Germline assignment: CDR1 MNHEY and CDR2 SMNVEV (reference sequence).